The 19 T cell receptor beta chains below all came from one sample that was sequenced in a study of blood T cell repertoires in COVID-19. The protocol was immunoSEQ multiplex PCR, while the TCRdb copy is restricted to in-frame clones and leaves out a portion. The repertoire holds about half a million clones, around 85% seen once, with approximately 3.2% in the top ten. The sequencing input was peripheral blood. Every receptor here comes from a human donor in a cohort sampled during active COVID-19.

V is TRBV7-2 and J is TRBJ2-5, with 7 bases aligning to TRBD2. Germline V gives CDR1 SGHTA, CDR2 FQGNSA. The CDR3 sequence is 15 residues long. J gave up 4 bases and V 3 bases, and 8 bases lay outside the gene matches. The CDR3 coding sequence is TGTGCCAGCAGCTTCGGATCCGGGACTATAGAGACCCAGTACTTC. Residues: CASSFGSGTIETQYF.

J is TRBJ1-2 and V is TRBV5-1, with 12 bases lining up with TRBD1. V lost 4 bases, J lost 8 bases, and 6 bases stayed unmatched. In germline, CDR1 is SGHRS, CDR2 YFSETQ. The CDR3 is 14 amino acids. Here the CDR3 DNA reads TGCGCCAGCAGCCTTGGGACAGGGGGCGCCGGCTACACCTTC. As protein: CASSLGTGGAGYTF. Using reference TRBV5-1 and TRBJ1-2 for the parts outside the CDR3, the full variable domain is KAGVTQTPRYLIKTRGQQVTLSCSPISGHRSVSWYQQTPGQGLQFLFEYFSETQRNKGNFPGRFSGRQFSNSRSEMNVSTLELGDSALYLCASSLGTGGAGYTFGSGTRLTVV.

The V and J genes are TRBV10-3 and TRBJ2-2; TRBD2 matches 8 bases. Unmatched junction bases numbered 10, after V lost 2 bases and J lost 5 bases. The CDR3 runs to 17 residues. Germline-derived CDR1 and CDR2 are ENHRY and SYGVKD. This chain's CDR3 is CAISETSGGFGTGELFF. CDR3 coding DNA: TGTGCCATCAGTGAGACTAGCGGTGGGTTTGGTACCGGGGAGCTGTTTTTT.

This chain uses TRBV6-5 with TRBJ1-1; 7 nucleotides align to TRBD1. V lost 6 bases to trimming and J lost 0 bases; unmatched junction nucleotides: 4. From germline, CDR1 is MNHEY and CDR2 SVGAGI. The CDR3 covers 14 residues. This CDR3 is CASRQDRLNTEAFF. The CDR3 DNA reads as TGTGCCAGCAGGCAGGACAGGTTGAACACTGAAGCTTTCTTT.

This chain connects TRBV27 to TRBJ1-3; D remains unclear. With 6 bases removed from V and 1 base from J, the gap between germline ends came to 16 bases. Germline V lookup: CDR1 MNHEY, CDR2 SMNVEV (reference sequence). The CDR3 spans 16 residues. The chain's CDR3 is CASSSRGFRSGNTIYF. CDR3 DNA: TGTGCCAGCAGCTCCAGAGGGTTTAGGTCTGGAAACACCATATATTTT.

This CDR3 is CASEDRGRRSNQPQHF. The CDR3, as DNA: TGTGCCAGCGAGGACAGGGGGCGAAGAAGCAATCAGCCCCAGCATTTT. V is TRBV7-3 and J is TRBJ1-5; 11 bases align to TRBD1. The CDR3 contains 16 residues. With 8 bases clipped from V and 1 base from J, the junction kept 7 bases outside the gene matches. Germline CDR1 and CDR2: SGHTA and FQGTGA. The variable domain in full, with the rest retrieved from reference TRBV7-3 and TRBJ1-5, is GAGVSQTPSNKVTEKGKYVELRCDPISGHTALYWYRQSLGQGPEFLIYFQGTGAADDSGLPNDRFFAVRPEGSVSTLKIQRTERGDSAVYLCASEDRGRRSNQPQHFGDGTRLSIL.

The chain links TRBV29-1 to TRBJ2-7; 7 positions agree with TRBD2. CDR3 length: 13 residues. Losses at the gene ends were 3 bases for V and 4 bases for J; bases not matched to a gene: 6. Germline V gene data show CDR1 as SQVTM and CDR2 as ANQGSEA. The CDR3 region is CSVDDSRGYEQYF. Here the CDR3 DNA reads TGCAGCGTTGATGATTCGCGGGGGTACGAGCAGTACTTC.

The V call is TRBV5-1, the J call TRBJ2-3; D gene ambiguous. CDR1 is SGHRS and CDR2 is YFSETQ in the germline V gene. The V gene lost 0 bases and the J gene lost 3 bases, with 11 bases spanning the gap. This CDR3 has 15 amino acids. CDR3 nucleotides: TGCGCCAGCAGCTTGGGGAGAACCCCGACAGATACGCAGTATTTT. Its protein is CASSLGRTPTDTQYF.

The chain uses TRBV28 and TRBJ1-5; D is perhaps TRBD1 (6 bases). Germline V gene data show CDR1 as MDHEN and CDR2 as SYDVKM. The CDR3 sequence is 14 residues long. V shed 6 bases and J shed 7 bases, with 16 bases lying between them. The CDR3 DNA sequence: TGTGCCAGCAGGTCCCGAGGGGGGGCACAGCCCCAGCATTTT. Translated, it gives CASRSRGGAQPQHF.

As DNA, the CDR3 is TGCAGTGCTAGTCAGGACAGGTATAATGAGCAGTTCTTC. This translates into CSASQDRYNEQFF. The gene calls are TRBV20-1 and TRBJ2-1, with 7 nucleotides matching TRBD1. Trimming at V came to 3 bases and at J to 7 bases, leaving 6 bases not matched to a gene. The germline gives CDR1 DFQATT, CDR2 SNEGSKA (reference sequence). The CDR3 is 13 residues long.

To note about this clone: The sample has other DNA sequences that encode this CDR3 too. The genes are TRBV30 and TRBJ1-4; 9 bases align to TRBD1. V lost 3 bases, J lost 8 bases, and 4 bases stayed unmatched. The CDR3 runs to 13 residues. The V gene's germline CDR1 is GTSNPN and CDR2 SVGIG (reference sequence). Here the CDR3 DNA reads TGTGCCTGGAGGGGACAGGGTTGGGAAAAACTGTTTTTT. Residues: CAWRGQGWEKLFF.

The V and J genes are TRBV6-2 or TRBV6-3 and TRBJ1-5; TRBD1 matches 7 bases. This CDR3 is built from 14 residues. V dropped 0 bases and J dropped 9; count of bases not matched to a gene: 5. In germline, CDR1 is MNHEY, CDR2 SVGEGT. As DNA, the CDR3 is TGTGCCAGCAGTTACTCGGGACAGAGCAGGCCCCAGCATTTT. Translating it yields CASSYSGQSRPQHF.

The chain combines TRBV25-1 with TRBJ2-1; TRBD2 matches at 14 bases. The V gene's germline CDR1 is MGHDK and CDR2 SYGVNS. Trimming took 4 bases from V and 8 from J; bases not matched to a gene: 10. The CDR3 length is 17 residues. DNA for the CDR3: TGTGCCAGCAGTGCCCGGACTAGCGGGAGGATGGGAGATGAGCAGTTCTTC. As protein: CASSARTSGRMGDEQFF.

The gene calls are TRBV25-1 and TRBJ1-4; D may be TRBD1 (5 bases). CDR1 and CDR2 (germline): MGHDK, SYGVNS. Trimming removed 3 bases at V and 8 bases at J, with 19 bases between. This CDR3 spans 16 amino acids. The CDR3 protein is CASSDQGGGGYEKLFF. CDR3 sequence (DNA): TGTGCCAGCAGTGACCAGGGCGGCGGGGGTTACGAAAAACTGTTTTTT.

Here the CDR3 DNA reads TGTGCCTGGACTAGCGGGGCCTACAATGAGCAGTTCTTC. Amino acid sequence: CAWTSGAYNEQFF. The chain recombines TRBV30 with TRBJ2-1, with 9 bases matching TRBD2. This CDR3 comprises 13 residues. J was trimmed by 2 bases and V by 4 bases; bases with no gene match: 0. Per germline, CDR1 GTSNPN and CDR2 SVGIG (reference sequence).

This chain links TRBV6-1 with TRBJ2-7; 8 bases map to TRBD2. The germline gives CDR1 MNHNS, CDR2 SASEGT. The CDR3 runs to 17 residues. V shed 3 bases, J shed 0 bases, and the junction held 10 bases outside the gene matches. CDR3 sequence (DNA): TGTGCCAGCAGTGAGAGGGCGGGAGGCTATCGCTCCTACGAGCAGTACTTC. It encodes CASSERAGGYRSYEQYF.

This rearrangement joins TRBV7-2 to TRBJ1-6; the match to TRBD1 covers 7 bases. J lost 4 bases, V lost 1 base, and 4 bases had no gene match. CDR1 is SGHTA, CDR2 FQGNSA, per germline. The CDR3 runs 16 residues. Here the CDR3 DNA reads TGTGCCAGCAGCTTAGATATGACAGGGTATAATTCACCCCTCCACTTT. As protein: CASSLDMTGYNSPLHF.

V gene TRBV19 combines with J gene TRBJ2-5; D is perhaps TRBD2 (6 bases). CDR3 length: 17 amino acids. The ends were cut back, 3 bases at V and 5 bases at J, with 22 bases in the middle. Germline V gene sequence: CDR1 LNHDA, CDR2 SQIVND (reference sequence). As DNA, the CDR3 is TGTGCCAGTAGTATGAGTCGGGGACGACTCCGGGGGGAGACCCAGTACTTC. Translation: CASSMSRGRLRGETQYF.

The rearrangement joins TRBV9 to TRBJ2-7; D is uncertain. With 0 bases removed from V and 3 bases from J, the gap between germline ends came to 13 bases. CDR3 size: 15 residues. Looked up from germline, CDR1 is SGDLS and CDR2 is YYNGEE. CDR3 nucleotide sequence: TGTGCCAGCAGCGTAGCATCGAGTAGCAGCTACGAGCAGTACTTC. Translated: CASSVASSSSYEQYF.